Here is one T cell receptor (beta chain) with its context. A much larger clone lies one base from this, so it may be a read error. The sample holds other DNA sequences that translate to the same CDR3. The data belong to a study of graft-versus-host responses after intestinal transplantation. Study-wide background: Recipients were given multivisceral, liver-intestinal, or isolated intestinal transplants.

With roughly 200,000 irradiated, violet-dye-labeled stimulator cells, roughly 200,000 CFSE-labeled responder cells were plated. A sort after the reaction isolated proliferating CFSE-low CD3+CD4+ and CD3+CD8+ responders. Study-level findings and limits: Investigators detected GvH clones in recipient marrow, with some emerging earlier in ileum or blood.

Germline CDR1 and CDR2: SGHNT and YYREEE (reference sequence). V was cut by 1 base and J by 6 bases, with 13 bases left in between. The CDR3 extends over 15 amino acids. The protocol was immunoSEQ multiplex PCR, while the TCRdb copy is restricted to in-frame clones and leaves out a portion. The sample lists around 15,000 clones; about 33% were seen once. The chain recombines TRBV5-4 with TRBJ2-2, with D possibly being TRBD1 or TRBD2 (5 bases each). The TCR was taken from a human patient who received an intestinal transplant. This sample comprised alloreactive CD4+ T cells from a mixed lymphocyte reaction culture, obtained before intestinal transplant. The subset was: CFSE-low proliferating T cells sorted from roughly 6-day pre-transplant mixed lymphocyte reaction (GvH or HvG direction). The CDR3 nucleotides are TGTGCCAGCAGCTTGTTGAGGGGCGGCCCCGGGGAGCTGTTTTTT. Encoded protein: CASSLLRGGPGELFF.